The entry below describes one T cell receptor (beta chain). As yet, its antigen is unknown. Trimming took 1 base from V and 2 from J, leaving 8 bases between them. The germline CDR1 and CDR2 sequences are SGHVS and FQNEAQ. CDR3 length equals 14 residues. Generated by immunoSEQ multiplex PCR, the TCRdb table keeps only in-frame clones and is missing some. The sample lists over 25,000 clones; 65% to 90% were seen once. These data belong to a study of tissue T cells after allogeneic stem cell transplantation. Study-level points and caveats: Motif-based clustering found tissue-specific repertoire signatures shared across patients, though few clones were shared.

The specimen was blood, collected before transplantation. This TCR was sampled from a woman aged 18 to 55 who later had graft-versus-host disease after an allogeneic stem cell transplant. The chain joins TRBV7-8 to TRBJ1-2; no reliable D call. The CDR3 here is CASSLESGNYGYTF. In DNA form, the CDR3 reads TGTGCCAGCAGCTTAGAGTCGGGGAACTATGGCTACACCTTC.